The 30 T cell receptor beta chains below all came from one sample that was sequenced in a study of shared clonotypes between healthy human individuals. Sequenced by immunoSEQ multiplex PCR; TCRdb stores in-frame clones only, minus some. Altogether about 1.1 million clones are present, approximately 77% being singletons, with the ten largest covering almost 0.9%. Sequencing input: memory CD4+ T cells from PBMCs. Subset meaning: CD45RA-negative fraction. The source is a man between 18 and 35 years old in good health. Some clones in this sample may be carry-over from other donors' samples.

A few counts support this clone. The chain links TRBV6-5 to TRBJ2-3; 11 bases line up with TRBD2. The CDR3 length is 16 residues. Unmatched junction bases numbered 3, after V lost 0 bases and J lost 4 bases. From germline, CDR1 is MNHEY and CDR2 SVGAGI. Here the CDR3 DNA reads TGTGCCAGCAGTTACTCAGGGACTAGCGGACCAGATACGCAGTATTTT. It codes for CASSYSGTSGPDTQYF.

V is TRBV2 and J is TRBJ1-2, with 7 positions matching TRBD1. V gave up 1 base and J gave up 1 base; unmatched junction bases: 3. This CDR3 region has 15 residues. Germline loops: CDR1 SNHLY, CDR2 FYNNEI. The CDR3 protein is CASSEVRDSNYGYTF. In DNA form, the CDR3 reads TGTGCCAGCAGTGAAGTCCGGGACAGTAACTATGGCTACACCTTC.

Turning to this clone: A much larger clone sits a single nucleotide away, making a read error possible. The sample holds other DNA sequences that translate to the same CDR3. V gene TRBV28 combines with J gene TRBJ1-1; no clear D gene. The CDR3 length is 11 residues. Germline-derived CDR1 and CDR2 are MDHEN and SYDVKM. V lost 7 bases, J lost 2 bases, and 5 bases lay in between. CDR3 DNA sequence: TGTGCCAGCAACAGAAACACTGAAGCTTTCTTT. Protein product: CASNRNTEAFF. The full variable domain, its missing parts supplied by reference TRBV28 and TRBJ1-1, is DVKVTQSSRYLVKRTGEKVFLECVQDMDHENMFWYRQDPGLGLRLIYFSYDVKMKEKGDIPEGYSVSREKKERFSLILESASTNQTSMYLCASNRNTEAFFGQGTRLTVV.

The CDR3 bases are TGTGCCAGTAGTATAAGGGGCGAACAAGAGACCCAGTACTTC. Translation: CASSIRGEQETQYF. The J gene is TRBJ2-5, the V gene TRBV19; possible D gene TRBD1, 5 bases. Germline CDR1 LNHDA, CDR2 SQIVND (reference sequence). The CDR3 runs 14 residues. V lost 2 bases to trimming and J lost 2 bases, with 9 bases between them.

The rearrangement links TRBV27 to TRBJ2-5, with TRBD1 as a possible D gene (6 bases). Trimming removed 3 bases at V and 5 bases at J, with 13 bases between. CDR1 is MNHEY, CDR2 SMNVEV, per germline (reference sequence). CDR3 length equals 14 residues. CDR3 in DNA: TGTGCCAGCAGTTTGACCCAGGGGCGCGAGACCCAGTACTTC. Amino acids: CASSLTQGRETQYF.

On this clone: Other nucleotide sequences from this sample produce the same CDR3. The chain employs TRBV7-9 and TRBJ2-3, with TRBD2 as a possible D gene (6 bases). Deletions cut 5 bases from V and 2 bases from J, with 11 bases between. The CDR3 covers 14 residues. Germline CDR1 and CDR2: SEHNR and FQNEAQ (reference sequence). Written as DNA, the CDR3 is TGTGCCAGCAGCCTTAGACTAGACACAGATACGCAGTATTTT. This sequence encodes CASSLRLDTDTQYF.

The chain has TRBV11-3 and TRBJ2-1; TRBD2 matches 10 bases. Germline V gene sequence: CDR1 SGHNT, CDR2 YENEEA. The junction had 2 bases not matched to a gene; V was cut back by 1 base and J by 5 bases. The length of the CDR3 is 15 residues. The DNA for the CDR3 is TGTGCCAGCAGCTTAGGAGCGGGAGGGAACAATGAGCAGTTCTTC. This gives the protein CASSLGAGGNNEQFF.

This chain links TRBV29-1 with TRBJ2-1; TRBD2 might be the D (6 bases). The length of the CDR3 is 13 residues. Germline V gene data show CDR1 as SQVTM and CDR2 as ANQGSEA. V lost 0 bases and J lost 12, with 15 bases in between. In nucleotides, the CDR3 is TGCAGCGTTGAAGACGGGGGAGGTGTGCGGCAGTTCTTC. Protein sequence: CSVEDGGGVRQFF.

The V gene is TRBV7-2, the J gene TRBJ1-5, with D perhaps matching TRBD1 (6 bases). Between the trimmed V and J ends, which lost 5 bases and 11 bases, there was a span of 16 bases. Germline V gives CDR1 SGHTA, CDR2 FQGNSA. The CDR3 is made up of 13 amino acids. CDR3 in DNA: TGTGCCAGCAGCCCACAGGGTCCGGCAGCCCAGCATTTT. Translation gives CASSPQGPAAQHF. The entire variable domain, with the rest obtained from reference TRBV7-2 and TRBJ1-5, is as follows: GAGVSQSPSNKVTEKGKDVELRCDPISGHTALYWYRQSLGQGLEFLIYFQGNSAPDKSGLPSDRFSAERTGGSVSTLTIQRTQQEDSAVYLCASSPQGPAAQHFGDGTRLSIL.

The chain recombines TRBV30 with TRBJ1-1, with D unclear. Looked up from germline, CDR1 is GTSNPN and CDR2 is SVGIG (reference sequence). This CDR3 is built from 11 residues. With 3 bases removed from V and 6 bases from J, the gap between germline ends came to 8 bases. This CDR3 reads CAWRRGSEAFF. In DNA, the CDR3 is TGTGCCTGGAGGCGGGGATCTGAAGCTTTCTTT.

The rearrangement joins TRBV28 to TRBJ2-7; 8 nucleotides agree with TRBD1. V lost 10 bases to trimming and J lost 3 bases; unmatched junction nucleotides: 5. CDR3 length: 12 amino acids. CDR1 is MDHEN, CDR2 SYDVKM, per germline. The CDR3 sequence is CATKTGGYEQYF. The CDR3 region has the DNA TGTGCCACCAAAACAGGGGGCTACGAGCAGTACTTC.

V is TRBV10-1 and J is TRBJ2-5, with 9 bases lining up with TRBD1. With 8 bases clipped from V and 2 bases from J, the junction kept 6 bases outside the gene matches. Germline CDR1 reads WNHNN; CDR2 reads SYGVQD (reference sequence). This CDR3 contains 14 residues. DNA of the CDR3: TGCGCCAGCCGGCCGGGACAGGGTCAAGAGACCCAGTACTTC. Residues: CASRPGQGQETQYF.

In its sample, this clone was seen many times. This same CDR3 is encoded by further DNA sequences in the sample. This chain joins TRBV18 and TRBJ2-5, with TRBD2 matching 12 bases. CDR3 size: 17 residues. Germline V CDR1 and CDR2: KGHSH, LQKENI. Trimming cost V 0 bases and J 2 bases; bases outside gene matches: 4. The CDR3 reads CASSPPRLAGAQETQYF. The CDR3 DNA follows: TGTGCCAGCTCACCACCCCGACTAGCGGGAGCTCAAGAGACCCAGTACTTC.

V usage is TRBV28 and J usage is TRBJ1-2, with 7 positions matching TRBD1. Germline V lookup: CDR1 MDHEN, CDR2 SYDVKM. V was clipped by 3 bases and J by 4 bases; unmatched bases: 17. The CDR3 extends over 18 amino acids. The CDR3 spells CASSFDPRDSSSRYGYTF. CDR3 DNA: TGTGCCAGCAGTTTCGATCCTAGGGACAGTTCTTCCCGCTATGGCTACACCTTC.

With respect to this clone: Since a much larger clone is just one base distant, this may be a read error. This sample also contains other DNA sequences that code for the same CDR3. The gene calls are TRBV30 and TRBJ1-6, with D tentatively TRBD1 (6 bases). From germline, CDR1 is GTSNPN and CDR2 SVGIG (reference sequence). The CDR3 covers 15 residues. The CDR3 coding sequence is TGTGCCTGGAGTGTAGTACAGGGCTATAATTCACCCCTTCACTTT. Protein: CAWSVVQGYNSPLHF.

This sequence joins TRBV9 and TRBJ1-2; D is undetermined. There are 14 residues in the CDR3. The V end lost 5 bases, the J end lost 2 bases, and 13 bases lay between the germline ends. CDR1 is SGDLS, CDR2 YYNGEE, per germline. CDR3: CASSGQSRNYGYTF. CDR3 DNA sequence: TGTGCCAGCAGTGGTCAATCTCGGAACTATGGCTACACCTTC.

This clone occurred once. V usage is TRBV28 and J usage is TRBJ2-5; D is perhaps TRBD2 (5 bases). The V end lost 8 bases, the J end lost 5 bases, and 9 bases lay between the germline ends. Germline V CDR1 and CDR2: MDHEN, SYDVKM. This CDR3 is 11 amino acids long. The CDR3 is CASEGEETQYF. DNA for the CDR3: TGTGCCAGCGAGGGTGAGGAGACCCAGTACTTC.

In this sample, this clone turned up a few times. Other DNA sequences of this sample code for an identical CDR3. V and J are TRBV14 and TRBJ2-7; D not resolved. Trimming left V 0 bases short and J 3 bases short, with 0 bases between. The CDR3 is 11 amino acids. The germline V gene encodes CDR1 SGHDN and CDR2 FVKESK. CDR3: CASSQDYEQYF. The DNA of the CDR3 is TGTGCCAGCAGCCAAGACTACGAGCAGTACTTC.

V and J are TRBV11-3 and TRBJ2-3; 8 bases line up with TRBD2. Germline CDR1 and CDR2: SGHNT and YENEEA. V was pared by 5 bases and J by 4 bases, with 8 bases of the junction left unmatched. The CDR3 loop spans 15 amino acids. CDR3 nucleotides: TGTGCCAGCAGCCCGCGCGGACTAGCTGCAGATACGCAGTATTTT. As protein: CASSPRGLAADTQYF.

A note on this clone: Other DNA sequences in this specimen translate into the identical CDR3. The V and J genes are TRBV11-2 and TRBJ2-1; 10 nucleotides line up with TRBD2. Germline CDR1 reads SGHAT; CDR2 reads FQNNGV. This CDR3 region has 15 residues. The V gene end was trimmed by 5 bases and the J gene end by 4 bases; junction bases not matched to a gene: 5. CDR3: CASSNLAGAYNEQFF. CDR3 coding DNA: TGTGCCAGCAGCAACCTAGCGGGAGCATACAATGAGCAGTTCTTC.

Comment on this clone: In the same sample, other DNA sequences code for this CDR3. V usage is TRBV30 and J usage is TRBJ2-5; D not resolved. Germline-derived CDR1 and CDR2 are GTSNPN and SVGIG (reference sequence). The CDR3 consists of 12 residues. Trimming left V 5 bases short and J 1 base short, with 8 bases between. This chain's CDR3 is CAWSVSQETQYF. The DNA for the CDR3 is TGTGCCTGGTCGGTAAGCCAAGAGACCCAGTACTTC.

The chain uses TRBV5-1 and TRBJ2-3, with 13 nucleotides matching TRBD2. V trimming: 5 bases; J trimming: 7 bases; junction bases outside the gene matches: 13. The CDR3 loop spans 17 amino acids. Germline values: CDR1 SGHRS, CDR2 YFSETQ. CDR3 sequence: CASSGLAGAPVGNTQYF. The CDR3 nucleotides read TGCGCCAGCAGTGGACTAGCGGGAGCTCCTGTTGGGAATACGCAGTATTTT.

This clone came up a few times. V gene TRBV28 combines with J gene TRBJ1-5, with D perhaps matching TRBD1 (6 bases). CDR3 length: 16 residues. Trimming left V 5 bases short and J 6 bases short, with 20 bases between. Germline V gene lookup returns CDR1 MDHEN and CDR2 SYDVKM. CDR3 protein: CASSLSPAGTTQPQHF. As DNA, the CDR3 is TGTGCCAGCAGTCTCTCCCCGGCCGGGACAACTCAGCCCCAGCATTTT.

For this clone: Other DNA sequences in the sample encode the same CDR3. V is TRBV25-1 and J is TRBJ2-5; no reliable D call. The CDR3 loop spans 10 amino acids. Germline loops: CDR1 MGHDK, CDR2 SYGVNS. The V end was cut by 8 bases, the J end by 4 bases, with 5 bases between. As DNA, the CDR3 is TGTGCCAGCGGGCGAGAGACCCAGTACTTC. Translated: CASGRETQYF.

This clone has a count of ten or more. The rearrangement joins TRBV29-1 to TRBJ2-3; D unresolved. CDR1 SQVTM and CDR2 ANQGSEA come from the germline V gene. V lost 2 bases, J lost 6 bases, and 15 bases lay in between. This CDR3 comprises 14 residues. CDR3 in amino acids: CSVEWALLGDTQYF. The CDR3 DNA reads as TGCAGCGTTGAATGGGCATTACTGGGGGATACGCAGTATTTT.

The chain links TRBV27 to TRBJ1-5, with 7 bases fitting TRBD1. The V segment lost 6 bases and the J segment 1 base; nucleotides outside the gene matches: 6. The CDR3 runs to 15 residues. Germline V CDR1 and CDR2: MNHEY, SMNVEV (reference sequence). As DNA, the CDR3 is TGTGCCAGCAGCCGAAGGGGGCGAAGCAATCAGCCCCAGCATTTT. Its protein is CASSRRGRSNQPQHF.

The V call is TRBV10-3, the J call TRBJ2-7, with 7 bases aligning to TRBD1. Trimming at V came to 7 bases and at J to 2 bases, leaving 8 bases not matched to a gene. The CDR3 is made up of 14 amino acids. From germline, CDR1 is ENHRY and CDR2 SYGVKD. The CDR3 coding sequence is TGTGCCATCATGCCCGGGACAGCAACCTACGAGCAGTACTTC. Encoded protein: CAIMPGTATYEQYF.

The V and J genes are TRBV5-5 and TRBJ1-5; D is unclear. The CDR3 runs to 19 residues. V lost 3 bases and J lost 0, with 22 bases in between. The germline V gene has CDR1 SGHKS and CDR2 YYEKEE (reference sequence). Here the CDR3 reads CASSCGRIGPLYSNQPQHF. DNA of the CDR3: TGTGCCAGCAGCTGCGGGCGGATCGGGCCCCTTTATAGCAATCAGCCCCAGCATTTT.

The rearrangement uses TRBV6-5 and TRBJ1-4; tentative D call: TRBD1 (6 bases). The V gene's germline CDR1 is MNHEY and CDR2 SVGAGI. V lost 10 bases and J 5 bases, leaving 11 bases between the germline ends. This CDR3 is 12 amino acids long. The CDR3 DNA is TGTGCCACCCGGCAGGGGAATGAAAAACTGTTTTTT. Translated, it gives CATRQGNEKLFF.

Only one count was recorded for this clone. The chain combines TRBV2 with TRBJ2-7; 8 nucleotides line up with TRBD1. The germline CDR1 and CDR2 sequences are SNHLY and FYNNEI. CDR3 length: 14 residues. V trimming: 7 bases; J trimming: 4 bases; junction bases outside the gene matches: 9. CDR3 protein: CASTWQGAPYEQYF. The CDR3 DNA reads TGTGCCAGCACGTGGCAGGGGGCACCTTACGAGCAGTACTTC.